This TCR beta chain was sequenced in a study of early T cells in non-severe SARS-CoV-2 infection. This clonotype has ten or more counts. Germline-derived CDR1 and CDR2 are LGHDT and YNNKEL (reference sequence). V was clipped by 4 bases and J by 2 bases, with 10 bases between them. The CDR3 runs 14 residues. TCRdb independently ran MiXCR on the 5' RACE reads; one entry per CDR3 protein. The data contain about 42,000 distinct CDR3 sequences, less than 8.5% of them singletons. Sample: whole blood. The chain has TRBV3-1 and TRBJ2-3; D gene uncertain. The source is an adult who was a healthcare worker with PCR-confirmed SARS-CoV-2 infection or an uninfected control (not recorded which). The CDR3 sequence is CASSLSRDTDTQYF. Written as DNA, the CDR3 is TGTGCCAGCAGCCTTTCTAGGGACACAGATACGCAGTATTTT.